Detailed here is one T cell receptor beta chain. In this sample, this clone turned up a few times. This clone's antigen is unknown. Base quality data are lacking; no much larger clone is found one base away. This specimen belongs to a study of blood T cell repertoires in COVID-19 (dated by TCRdb to about 2020). Concerning the study at large: Collaborator samples came from the United States, Italy and Spain and covered acute and convalescent phases of COVID-19. The samples were drawn from two sources: the first 160 participants of the ongoing ImmuneRACE study, and about 1,300 subjects contributed by 6 global collaborators. The repertoires were released in a freely available public database meant as a resource for research on the immune response to SARS-CoV-2. The dataset comprised deeply sampled blood TCRbeta repertoires from subjects exposed to, actively infected with, or recovered from COVID-19. The prospective study material was composed of cDNA or gDNA derived from T cells, B-cell-depleted T cells, or PBMCs. A de-identified subject ID, COVID-19 status, age in years and sex were almost always included in the sample metadata. Where HLA class I and class II types were available, the types were taken from metadata supplied by the sample provider, not from assay-based typing.

Enrolling through a virtual design, the prospective study's participants ranged in age from roughly 18 to 95 years and lived across more than 20 United States geographic areas. To assign participants to cohorts, the prospective study relied on clinical history that participants themselves reported in a screening survey and a study questionnaire. Recovered participants in ImmuneRACE Cohort 3 were defined as having two consecutive negative NP/OP PCR tests, clearance from a healthcare professional, or resolution of symptoms. Each participant in the prospective study had whole blood, serum and a nasopharyngeal or oropharyngeal swab collected by mobile phlebotomists. Over an approximately 2-month period, participants in the prospective study had the option of providing additional blood draws and questionnaires. Before DNA extraction, prospective study blood samples were shipped either frozen or at room temperature.

V is pared back by 7 bases and J by 2 bases, with 14 bases lying between the germline termini. The CDR3, from cysteine to phenylalanine, totals 14 residues. The entry retains the CDR3 DNA only, 42 bases that are in frame from base 1. The germline V gene gives CDR1 as SGHNT and CDR2 as YENEEA. Overall study results and their limits: The quantity of clinical and demographic metadata differed by source and by participant and was supplied without curation.

The immunoSEQ Assay, a bias-controlled multiplex PCR, was used to amplify TCRbeta CDR3 regions from genomic DNA. The study's own analysis went as follows. The number of nucleated cells in each sample was estimated by amplification of reference gene primers within the assay. To quantify the absolute abundance of each unique TCRbeta CDR3 rearrangement, sequence reads were collapsed and filtered. Productive Simpson clonality was computed per sample as the square root of Simpson's diversity index over productive rearrangements. TCRdb mirrors the immuneACCESS table, restricted to in-frame sequences. Some clones are absent from its copies; in checked studies, under half trace to an unresolved V gene, and the reason for the others is unknown. Clone size and V and J calls were adopted from that table, with D and trimming inferred from the DNA. This sample is represented by almost 250,000 clones; roughly 86% of them were singletons. The leading ten clones occupy about 1.6% of the sample.

Recombination connected TRBV11-3 to TRBJ1-2, with the D gene not clear enough to name. This receptor was identified in a woman aged 50 to 65 who had recovered from COVID-19. The specimen was PBMCs or T cells enriched from blood (not recorded which). The CDR3 is CASTGSDSNYGYTF. The DNA sequence is as follows: TGTGCCAGCACTGGGAGTGATTCAAACTATGGCTACACCTTC.